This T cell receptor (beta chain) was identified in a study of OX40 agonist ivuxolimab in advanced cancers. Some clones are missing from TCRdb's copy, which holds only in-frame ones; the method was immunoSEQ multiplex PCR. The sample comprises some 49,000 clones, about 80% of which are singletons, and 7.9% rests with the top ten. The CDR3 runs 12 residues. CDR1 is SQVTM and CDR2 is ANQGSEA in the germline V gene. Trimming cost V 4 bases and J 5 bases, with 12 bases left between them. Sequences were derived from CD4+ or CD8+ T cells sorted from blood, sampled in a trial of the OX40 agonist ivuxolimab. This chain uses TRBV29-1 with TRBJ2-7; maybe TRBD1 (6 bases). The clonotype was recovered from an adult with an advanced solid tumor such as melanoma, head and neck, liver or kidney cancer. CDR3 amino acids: CSVVGGSNEQYF. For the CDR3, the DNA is TGCAGCGTTGTTGGGGGCAGCAACGAGCAGTACTTC.